This T cell receptor (beta chain) originates from a study of response to subunit inactivated influenza vaccine. TCRdb independently ran MiXCR on the RT-PCR reads; one entry per CDR3 protein. This table holds 450,000 to 600,000 distinct CDR3 sequences, less than 10% found once. Study results and limitations: New T cells are recruited in small numbers by each seasonal influenza vaccination, according to the authors' suggestion.

Germline CDR1 SNHLY, CDR2 FYNNEI. Trimming stripped 3 bases from V and 0 bases from J, with 9 bases between. This CDR3 has 16 amino acids. As to this clonotype: What it binds is unknown.

Source: PBMCs from blood, taken roughly 24 months after vaccination. This clonotype originated in a man between 50 and 75 years old who received an inactivated influenza vaccine. The chain has TRBV2 and TRBJ1-6; D is unresolved. The CDR3 DNA sequence: TGTGCCAGCAGTGACGGCTATAGCTCCTATAATTCACCCCTCCACTTT. Amino acid sequence: CASSDGYSSYNSPLHF.